These 15 T cell receptor beta chains originate from one sample sequenced in a study of early stage breast cancer tumors. The assay was immunoSEQ multiplex PCR, and TCRdb's table has in-frame clones only and misses some. The sample has about 3,300 clones; 64% are singletons. Sequenced material: breast tumor tissue. The receptors come from a middle-aged person with breast cancer.

CDR3: CASSRVPGQDVAGEMEGSYNEQFF. The CDR3 DNA follows: TGTGCCAGTAGTAGAGTCCCGGGACAGGATGTAGCGGGAGAAATGGAAGGGTCCTACAATGAGCAGTTCTTC. This chain links TRBV19 with TRBJ2-1, with D possibly being TRBD2 (9 bases). CDR3 length: 24 amino acids. The germline V gene has CDR1 LNHDA and CDR2 SQIVND (reference sequence). The ends were cut back, 4 bases at V and 1 base at J, with 38 bases in the middle.

This chain links TRBV6-1 with TRBJ2-5; weak D call: TRBD2 (6 bases). Between the trimmed V and J ends, which lost 10 bases and 2 bases, there was a span of 20 bases. Germline V CDR1 and CDR2: MNHNS, SASEGT. The CDR3 is 15 amino acids. The CDR3 region is CATQTWGEKQETQYF. CDR3 nucleotides: TGTGCCACACAGACCTGGGGGGAAAAACAAGAGACCCAGTACTTC.

The CDR3 sequence: CASSQALAGGYEQYF. CDR3 nucleotide sequence: TGCGCCAGCAGCCAAGCGCTAGCGGGAGGGTACGAGCAGTACTTC. The chain carries TRBV4-1 and TRBJ2-7; 12 bases are a match to TRBD2. The CDR3 has 15 amino acids. Germline CDR1 reads MGHRA; CDR2 reads YSYEKL. V lost 1 base to trimming and J lost 4 bases; unmatched junction nucleotides: 2.

This clone appeared once. The rearrangement uses TRBV7-3 and TRBJ2-1; D gene uncertain. Germline V gene data show CDR1 as SGHTA and CDR2 as FQGTGA. The CDR3 sequence is 14 residues long. V gave up 0 bases and J gave up 7 bases, with 10 bases separating them. CDR3 sequence (DNA): TGTGCCAGCAGCTTAACGGGAATCTTAAATGAGCAGTTCTTC. Translating it yields CASSLTGILNEQFF. Filled out from reference TRBV7-3 and TRBJ2-1, the complete variable domain reads GAGVSQTPSNKVTEKGKYVELRCDPISGHTALYWYRQSLGQGPEFLIYFQGTGAADDSGLPNDRFFAVRPEGSVSTLKIQRTERGDSAVYLCASSLTGILNEQFFGPGTRLTVL.

V gene TRBV6-6 combines with J gene TRBJ2-7; D tentatively fits TRBD1 or TRBD2 (5 bases each). V lost 6 bases and J lost 2, with 17 bases in between. Germline assignment: CDR1 MNHNY and CDR2 SVGAGI (reference sequence). This CDR3 is built from 15 residues. Here the CDR3 DNA reads TGTGCCAGCAGCCGACTGGGACCGACAGCCTACGAGCAGTACTTC. This gives the protein CASSRLGPTAYEQYF.

This chain connects TRBV10-1 to TRBJ2-1; perhaps TRBD2 as D (6 bases). The V end lost 3 bases, the J end lost 9 bases, and 12 bases lay between the germline ends. The CDR3 sequence is 13 residues long. Germline assignment: CDR1 WNHNN and CDR2 SYGVQD (reference sequence). CDR3 region: CASSESGVPEQFF. The CDR3 DNA is TGCGCCAGCAGTGAATCGGGAGTCCCTGAGCAGTTCTTC.

J is TRBJ2-2 and V is TRBV9; 9 positions match TRBD2. Germline V gene lookup returns CDR1 SGDLS and CDR2 YYNGEE. The length of the CDR3 is 17 residues. The junction had 12 bases not matched to a gene; V was cut back by 4 bases and J by 5 bases. CDR3 nucleotide sequence: TGTGCCAGCAGCAGAGTAGCGGGAGATAGTCATACCGGGGAGCTGTTTTTT. Its protein is CASSRVAGDSHTGELFF.

The CDR3 nucleotides read TGTGCCAGCAGCTTGATGAACACTGAAGCTTTCTTT. This codes for CASSLMNTEAFF. V usage is TRBV11-2 and J usage is TRBJ1-1, with D unresolved. CDR3 length: 12 amino acids. The germline gives CDR1 SGHAT, CDR2 FQNNGV. V gave up 3 bases and J gave up 0 bases, with 2 bases separating them.

V usage is TRBV2 and J usage is TRBJ1-5, with D possibly being TRBD1 (6 bases). This CDR3 is built from 13 residues. The V gene lost 4 bases and the J gene lost 5 bases, with 9 bases spanning the gap. Germline V gene data show CDR1 as SNHLY and CDR2 as FYNNEI. The CDR3 region is CASSGGADQPQHF. CDR3 nucleotide sequence: TGTGCCAGCAGTGGGGGGGCCGATCAGCCCCAGCATTTT.

This clone was found once. This chain uses TRBV7-6 with TRBJ2-7; D gene uncertain. Germline lookup yields CDR1 SGHVS and CDR2 FNYEAQ. The V end lost 5 bases, the J end lost 2 bases, and 10 bases lay between the germline ends. CDR3 length: 13 residues. The CDR3 DNA reads as TGTGCCAGCAGCCTCGATAATACCTACGAGCAGTACTTC. Translating gives CASSLDNTYEQYF.

The chain uses TRBV20-1 and TRBJ1-2; a weak D match, TRBD1 (6 bases). Germline V gives CDR1 DFQATT, CDR2 SNEGSKA (reference sequence). This CDR3 is 11 amino acids long. Trimming shortened V by 5 bases and J by 7 bases, and 11 bases separated the two germline ends. The CDR3 bases are TGCAGTGCTGCGACAGGTGGTGGCTACACCTTC. Its translation: CSAATGGGYTF.

This clone was seen once. The chain carries TRBV5-1 and TRBJ1-3; D perhaps matches TRBD1 (6 bases). The CDR3 has 14 residues. V lost 4 bases and J 0 bases, leaving 8 bases between the germline ends. Germline V gene lookup returns CDR1 SGHRS and CDR2 YFSETQ. The CDR3 sequence: CASSGGSSGNTIYF. The CDR3, as DNA: TGCGCCAGCAGCGGGGGCAGCTCTGGAAACACCATATATTTT.

The chain combines TRBV27 with TRBJ2-7; 9 bases map to TRBD1. Germline CDR1 is MNHEY and CDR2 is SMNVEV (reference sequence). This CDR3 has 14 residues. V lost 5 bases, J lost 4 bases, and 6 bases stayed unmatched. The CDR3 region is CASSPDRGRYEQYF. The CDR3 DNA follows: TGTGCCAGCAGTCCCGACAGGGGGAGGTACGAGCAGTACTTC.

The chain couples TRBV4-1 to TRBJ1-5; D not resolved. There are 17 residues in the CDR3. Trimming pared 4 bases from V and 3 bases from J, leaving 19 bases between. CDR1 MGHRA and CDR2 YSYEKL come from the germline V gene. This CDR3 is CASSLYQGGEYNQPQHF. CDR3 sequence (DNA): TGCGCCAGCAGCCTATACCAAGGCGGGGAATACAATCAGCCCCAGCATTTT.

V gene TRBV4-1 combines with J gene TRBJ2-7; 11 bases are shared with TRBD1. Germline assignment: CDR1 MGHRA and CDR2 YSYEKL. The CDR3 length is 14 residues. The V gene end was trimmed by 3 bases and the J gene end by 6 bases; junction bases not matched to a gene: 4. This CDR3 is CASSHSGTGGEQYF. The CDR3 coding sequence is TGCGCCAGCAGCCATTCCGGGACAGGGGGCGAGCAGTACTTC.